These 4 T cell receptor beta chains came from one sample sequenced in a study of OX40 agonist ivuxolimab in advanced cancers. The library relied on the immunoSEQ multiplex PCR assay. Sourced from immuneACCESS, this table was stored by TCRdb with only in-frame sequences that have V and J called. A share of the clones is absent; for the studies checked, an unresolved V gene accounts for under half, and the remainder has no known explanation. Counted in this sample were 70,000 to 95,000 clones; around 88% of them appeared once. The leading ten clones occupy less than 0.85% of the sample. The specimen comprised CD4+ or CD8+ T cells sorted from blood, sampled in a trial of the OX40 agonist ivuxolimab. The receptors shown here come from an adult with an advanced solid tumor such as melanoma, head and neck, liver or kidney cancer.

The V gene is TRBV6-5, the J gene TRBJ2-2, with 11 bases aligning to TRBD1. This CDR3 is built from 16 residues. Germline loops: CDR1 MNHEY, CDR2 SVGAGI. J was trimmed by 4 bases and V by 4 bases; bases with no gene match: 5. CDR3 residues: CASSSGQGALTGELFF. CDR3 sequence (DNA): TGTGCCAGCAGTTCCGGACAGGGGGCCCTCACCGGGGAGCTGTTTTTT.

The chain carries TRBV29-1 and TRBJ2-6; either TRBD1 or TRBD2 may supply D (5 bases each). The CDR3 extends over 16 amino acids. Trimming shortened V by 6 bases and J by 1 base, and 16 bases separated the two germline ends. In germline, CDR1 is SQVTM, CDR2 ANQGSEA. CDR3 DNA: TGCAGCGTGGAGGACACCCCGGGTTCTGGGGCCAACGTCCTGACTTTC. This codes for CSVEDTPGSGANVLTF.

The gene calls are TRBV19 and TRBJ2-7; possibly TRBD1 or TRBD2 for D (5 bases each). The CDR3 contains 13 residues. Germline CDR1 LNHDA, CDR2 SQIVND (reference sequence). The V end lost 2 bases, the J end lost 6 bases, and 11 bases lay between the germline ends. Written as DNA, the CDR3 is TGTGCCAGTAGTATACTTACCGGGGCCGAGCAGTACTTC. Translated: CASSILTGAEQYF.

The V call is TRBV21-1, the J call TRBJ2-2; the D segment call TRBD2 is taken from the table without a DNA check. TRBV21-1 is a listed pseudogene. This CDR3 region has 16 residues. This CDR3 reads CASSKGTSGRTGELFF. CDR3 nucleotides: TGTGCCAGCAGCAAAGGTACTAGCGGGAGAACCGGGGAGCTGTTTTTT.